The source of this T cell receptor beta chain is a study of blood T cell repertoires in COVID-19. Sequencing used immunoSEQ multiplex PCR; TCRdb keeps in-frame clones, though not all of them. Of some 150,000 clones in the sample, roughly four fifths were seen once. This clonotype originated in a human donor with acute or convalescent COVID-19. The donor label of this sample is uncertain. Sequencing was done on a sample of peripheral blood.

CDR3 region: CASSQGDRITTNEKLFF. In DNA, the CDR3 is TGTGCCAGCAGCCAAGGGGACAGAATAACAACTAATGAAAAACTGTTTTTT. The gene calls are TRBV14 and TRBJ1-4, with 7 bases identical to TRBD1. Trimming cost V 1 base and J 0 bases; bases outside gene matches: 5. The CDR3 has 17 residues. Germline loops: CDR1 SGHDN, CDR2 FVKESK. Full variable domain (remainder filled in from reference TRBV14 and TRBJ1-4): EAGVTQFPSHSVIEKGQTVTLRCDPISGHDNLYWYRRVMGKEIKFLLHFVKESKQDESGMPNNRFLAERTGGTYSTLKVQPAELEDSGVYFCASSQGDRITTNEKLFFGSGTQLSVL.